This is a list of T cell receptor beta chains from one sample in a study of blood T cell repertoires in COVID-19. Repertoires were generated with immunoSEQ multiplex PCR, while TCRdb's copy carries only in-frame clones and drops some. The table has around 77,000 clones, more than 85% seen once; the top ten hold around 5%. Sequenced material: peripheral blood. Source of these receptors: a woman in her sixties or seventies with active COVID-19. Each CDR3 is given with its conserved first and last residue. D genes are given only for firm matches. Clone sizes are given selectively: once, few, many, or a class where the clone is expanded.

V gene,J gene,D gene,clone size,CDR3 protein,CDR3 DNA
TRBV6-1,TRBJ2-3,TRBD2,-,CASSERGGSITDTQYF,TGTGCCAGCAGTGAAAGGGGCGGGAGTATCACAGATACGCAGTATTTT
TRBV21-1,TRBJ2-2,-,-,CASSKVVEDTGELFF,TGTGCCAGCAGCAAGGTAGTGGAGGACACCGGGGAGCTGTTTTTT
TRBV11-2,TRBJ2-5,-,-,CASTERVGLQQETQYF,TGTGCCAGCACCGAGCGGGTCGGACTACAACAAGAGACCCAGTACTTC
TRBV6-5,TRBJ1-1,TRBD1,-,CASKKTGRTEAFF,TGTGCCAGCAAAAAGACAGGGAGGACTGAAGCTTTCTTT
TRBV5-1,TRBJ2-7,TRBD2,-,CASSRTSGETYEQYF,TGCGCCAGCAGCCGTACTAGCGGGGAAACCTACGAGCAGTACTTC
TRBV19,TRBJ1-5,-,once,CASSIDLGGNQPQHF,TGTGCCAGTAGTATAGATTTGGGAGGAAATCAGCCCCAGCATTTT
TRBV15,TRBJ2-3,-,-,CATSRDLSGENF,TGTGCCACCAGCAGAGACCTCTCCGGGGAGAATTTT
TRBV13,TRBJ1-2,TRBD1,-,CASSRDRGRVYGYTF,TGTGCCAGCAGTAGGGACAGGGGGCGGGTCTATGGCTACACCTTC
TRBV11-2,TRBJ2-4,-,-,CASSFLETKNIQYF,TGTGCCAGCAGCTTCTTGGAGACCAAAAACATTCAGTACTTC
TRBV4-2,TRBJ2-6,-,-,CASSHAGTGANVLTF,TGTGCCAGCAGCCACGCCGGGACAGGGGCCAACGTCCTGACTTTC
TRBV19,TRBJ2-2,TRBD1,-,CASIGTGGTFRIGELFF,TGTGCCAGTATAGGGACAGGGGGCACGTTCCGGATCGGGGAGCTGTTTTTT
TRBV5-5,TRBJ1-3,TRBD1,-,CASSSGQGLGNTIYF,TGTGCCAGCAGCTCCGGACAGGGCCTTGGAAACACCATATATTTT
TRBV2,TRBJ1-4,-,-,CASSVYGMNEKLFF,TGTGCCAGCAGCGTCTACGGGATGAATGAAAAACTGTTTTTT
TRBV28,TRBJ2-7,TRBD2,-,CASSSPSGRGSYEQYF,TGTGCCAGCAGTAGCCCGAGCGGGAGGGGGTCCTACGAGCAGTACTTC
TRBV7-6,TRBJ2-2,TRBD1,-,CASSLVQGATGELFF,TGTGCCAGCAGCTTAGTCCAGGGGGCGACCGGGGAGCTGTTTTTT
TRBV5-5,TRBJ1-2,-,-,CASSLQGNYGYTF,TGTGCCAGCAGCTTACAGGGTAACTATGGCTACACCTTC
TRBV9,TRBJ2-2,-,once,CASSVGLLFNTGELFF,TGTGCCAGCAGCGTCGGACTATTATTTAACACCGGGGAGCTGTTTTTT